The clone carrying this TCR beta chain showed up many times. This sample stems from a study of T cells in Graves' hyperthyroidism and ophthalmopathy. Amplification of TCR beta CDR3 regions was performed using RNA transcripts as template. The TCR CDR3 was amplified in a first-round RT-PCR using the HTBI primer set. TCRdb called the multiplex PCR reads again in MiXCR, with one record for every CDR3 protein. The sample records 300,000 to 500,000 distinct CDR3 sequences, about 15% being singletons. The ends lost 4 bases at V and 7 bases at J; junction bases unmatched: 12. In germline, CDR1 is DFQATT, CDR2 SNEGSKA (reference sequence). CDR3 length: 14 amino acids.

The sequenced sample was blood. This chain uses TRBV20-1 with TRBJ1-1, with 7 bases lining up with TRBD1. The sequence derives from a woman in her 30s with Graves' hyperthyroidism. The CDR3 DNA is TGCAGTGCTATCCCGGGGACAGCCCGACTTGAAGCTTTCTTT. Translating gives CSAIPGTARLEAFF.